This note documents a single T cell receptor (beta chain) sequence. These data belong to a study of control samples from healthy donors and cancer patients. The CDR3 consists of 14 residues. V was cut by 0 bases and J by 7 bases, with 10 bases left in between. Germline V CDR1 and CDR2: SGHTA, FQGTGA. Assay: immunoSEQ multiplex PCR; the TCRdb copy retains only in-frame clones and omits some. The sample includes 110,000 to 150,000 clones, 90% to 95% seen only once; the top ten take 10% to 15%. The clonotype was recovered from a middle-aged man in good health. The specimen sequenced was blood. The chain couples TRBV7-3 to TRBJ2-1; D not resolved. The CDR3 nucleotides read TGTGCCAGCAGCTTAACTCCGTCAGTGAATGAGCAGTTCTTC. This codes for CASSLTPSVNEQFF.